Listed below are T cell receptor beta chains from one sample, sequenced in a study of blood T cell repertoires in COVID-19. The method was immunoSEQ multiplex PCR; TCRdb's version includes in-frame clones alone and lacks a portion of them. Of about 210,000 clones in the sample, about 78% were seen once. The sequencing input was peripheral blood. These receptors all come from a woman in her sixties or seventies with acute or convalescent COVID-19. The conserved cysteine and the conserved F or W are not part of the CDR3 here.

j_call v_call cdr3_length cdr3_aa
TRBJ1-1 TRBV21-1 13 ASTGDRGRVTEAF
TRBJ1-1 TRBV20-1 9 SARDGTGGF
TRBJ2-2 TRBV5-6 14 ASSAGQRSNTGELF
TRBJ2-2 TRBV4-1 13 ASSQVGRGTGELF
TRBJ2-3 TRBV6-5 14 ASSSSGGRSTDTQY
TRBJ2-1 TRBV7-2 13 ASSSGGAFSNEQF
TRBJ2-5 TRBV25-1 10 ASGRRGETQY
TRBJ2-1 TRBV24-1 13 ATSDSKHSYNEQF
TRBJ2-1 TRBV24-1 14 ATSDRTSGDLNEQF
TRBJ1-1 TRBV7-9 13 ASSSADRGATEAF
TRBJ2-7 TRBV20-1 11 SASRGQSYEQY
TRBJ2-1 TRBV15 12 ATSSRDKNNEQF
TRBJ2-7 TRBV7-8 16 ASSLVGSSGRVGGEQY
TRBJ2-1 TRBV7-3 14 ASSLNSGGPYNEQF
TRBJ1-3 TRBV6-5 14 ASSSLTPSSGNTIY
TRBJ2-7 TRBV29-1 9 SADDSYEQY
TRBJ1-2 TRBV5-8 11 ASRLTGNYGYT
TRBJ1-6 TRBV3-1/TRBV3-2 12 ASRFTGNNSPLH
TRBJ2-2 TRBV11-3 15 ASSPRGGSDWAGELF
TRBJ2-3 TRBV7-2 10 ASSSLTDTQY
TRBJ1-1 TRBV7-2 12 ASSPGRVTTEAF
TRBJ1-3 TRBV12-3/TRBV12-4 8 ASRRNTIY
TRBJ2-6 TRBV11-2 15 ASSLGAGGSGANVLT
TRBJ2-1 TRBV2 13 ASCIGVSSYNEQF
TRBJ1-5 TRBV6-1 16 ASSALEKGGLGNQPQH
TRBJ1-1 TRBV5-1 13 ASRSGQGTNTEAF
TRBJ1-2 TRBV7-2 12 ASSFNQGANGYT
TRBJ1-6 TRBV10-3 12 AIGTGALNSPLH
TRBJ2-3 TRBV29-1 16 SVVPASGGADDTDTQY
TRBJ1-2 TRBV7-2 11 ASSLGTGVGYT
TRBJ2-5 TRBV25-1 15 ASSELSGGAVGETQY
TRBJ2-4 TRBV6-2/TRBV6-3 12 ASSSPSGPNIQY
TRBJ2-5 TRBV3-1/TRBV3-2 13 ASSHSLAGQETQY